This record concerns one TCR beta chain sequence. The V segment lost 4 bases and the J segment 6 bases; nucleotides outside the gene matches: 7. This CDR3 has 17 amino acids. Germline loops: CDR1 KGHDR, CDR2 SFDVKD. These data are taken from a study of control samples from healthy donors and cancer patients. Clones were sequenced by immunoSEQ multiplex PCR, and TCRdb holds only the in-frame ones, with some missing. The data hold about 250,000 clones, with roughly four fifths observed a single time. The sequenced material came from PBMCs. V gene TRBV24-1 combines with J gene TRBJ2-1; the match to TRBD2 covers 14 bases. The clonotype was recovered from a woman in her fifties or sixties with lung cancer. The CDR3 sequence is CATSERTSGGLFNEQFF. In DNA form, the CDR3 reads TGTGCCACCAGTGAACGGACTAGCGGGGGGCTCTTCAATGAGCAGTTCTTC.